This TCR beta chain was sequenced during a study of shared clonotypes between healthy human individuals (dated by TCRdb to 2020 to 2021). Context from the whole study: Two women and three men aged 18 to 49 years were included in the cohort. For each donor, three plates each were used for CD4 naive and CD4 memory, two plates were used for CD8 naive, and one plate was used for CD8 memory. The study deeply sequenced blood TCR repertoires of about 5 healthy adults to estimate repertoire size and the extent of clonotype sharing between individuals. To increase sequencing depth and limit assay-specific biases, different laboratories used diverse techniques to prepare libraries and sequence TCR repertoires. Each donor's leukapheresis produced roughly between roughly 0.85 and 10 billion PBMCs. General conclusions and limits of the study: Only blood was sampled, and tissue TCR repertoires likely differ from those in blood. When several donors were compared, the shared fraction of clonotypes was 5% to 6.5% for naive CD4, more than 3% for naive CD8, 2% to 2.5% for memory CD4, and under 0.5% for memory CD8. Larger estimated clonotype richness was generally found for naive subsets than for memory subsets. The small number of donors limited the genetic and exposure-history diversity represented. Even with the large sequencing depth, rarefaction of the sorted-subset datasets indicated that sequencing was incomplete. Pairwise subsampling led to the expectation that sequencing depth would affect the degree of clonotype sharing among donors. Compared with non-shared clonotypes, clonotypes shared by all four sorted-subset donors had higher generation probabilities.

TCR CDR3 regions were amplified from genomic DNA by multiplex PCR using the deep immunoSEQ assay. For each cell subset, the extracted genomic DNA was distributed evenly across all wells of several immunoSEQ 96-well plates, and each plate served as one replicate. For sorted subsets, 150 to 250 ng genomic DNA, equal to 30,000 to 35,000 T cell genomes, was loaded into each replicate PCR. Purified libraries were quantified with a Qubit 3.0 fluorometer, sized on a Bioanalyzer 2100, and re-quantified with the KAPA Library Quantification kit. A separate single-read 150-cycle Illumina NextSeq 550 flow cell was used to sequence each immunoSEQ 96-well plate. The original methods were these. Because only junctional sequences without quality scores were contained in the immunoSEQ output, filtering matching that applied to full-length reads could not be performed. To assign V/J genes and CDR3, sequences were annotated against IMGT germline references using PyIR, a Python wrapper for IgBLAST v1.9. Reads were removed for weak V/J assignments (E-value above 1e-6), missing CDR3, stop codons, out-of-frame junctions, or ambiguous translated residues. V3J clonotypes were defined as sequences sharing the same inferred V gene, J gene, and CDR3 amino acid sequence. Percentage overlap between repertoires was computed as shared unique clonotypes divided by the size of the smaller repertoire. Repertoire richness was assessed with RTK rarefaction, the Chao1 estimator, and Recon v2.1 estimates of unobserved clonotypes. Generation probabilities for all TCRbeta clonotypes obtained by the gDNA method from a few donors were computed using OLGA. TCRdb's version of the immuneACCESS table is confined to in-frame rearrangements and falls short of the full clone set. An unresolved V gene accounts for under half of the shortfall where checked; the remainder is of unknown origin. For V, J and clone size, that table is used; D and trimming come from the DNA. The sample table shows roughly 1,500,000 clones, and 98% are seen once. Around 0.45% of the sample lies in the top ten.

Healthy HIV-negative adults with no recently reported acute infections or vaccinations were included as donors. Every donor was a Caucasian adult living in Nashville, Tennessee, USA. CD4+ T cells were enriched through magnetic negative selection, after which naive cells were positively selected on CD45RA and the remaining negative fraction served as the memory subset. Blood was obtained by leukapheresis, after which PBMCs were separated by Ficoll-Histopaque density gradient centrifugation and cryopreserved in liquid nitrogen vapor phase. Analytical flow cytometry was used to check the purity and quantity of each magnetically sorted T cell population. Genomic DNA was isolated from each sorted fraction and quantified by UV absorbance on a Nanodrop 2000c. CDR1 and CDR2 are read off the germline V gene as SGHRS and YFSETQ. Reading from cysteine to phenylalanine, the CDR3 counts 16 amino acids. Of all the DNA, just the CDR3 is kept, 48 bases in frame from base 1. The germline V end is reduced by 0 bases and the J end by 5 bases; junction bases left unmatched: 7.

Of note for this clone: There is no known antigen for this receptor. No qualities accompany the bases; no much larger clone lies one base away.

The sequencing sample was made of naive CD4+ T cells sorted from blood. The cell subset or site label on this specimen signifies: CD45RA+ positively selected. Rearrangement joined TRBV5-1 to TRBJ1-5; TRBD1 fits 8 bases in the junction. The TCR sequence derives from a man aged 30 to 39 in good health. The CDR3 region has the sequence CASSLDAGGLHQPQHF. In nucleotides, the sequence is TGCGCCAGCAGCTTGGATGCAGGGGGCCTTCATCAGCCCCAGCATTTT.